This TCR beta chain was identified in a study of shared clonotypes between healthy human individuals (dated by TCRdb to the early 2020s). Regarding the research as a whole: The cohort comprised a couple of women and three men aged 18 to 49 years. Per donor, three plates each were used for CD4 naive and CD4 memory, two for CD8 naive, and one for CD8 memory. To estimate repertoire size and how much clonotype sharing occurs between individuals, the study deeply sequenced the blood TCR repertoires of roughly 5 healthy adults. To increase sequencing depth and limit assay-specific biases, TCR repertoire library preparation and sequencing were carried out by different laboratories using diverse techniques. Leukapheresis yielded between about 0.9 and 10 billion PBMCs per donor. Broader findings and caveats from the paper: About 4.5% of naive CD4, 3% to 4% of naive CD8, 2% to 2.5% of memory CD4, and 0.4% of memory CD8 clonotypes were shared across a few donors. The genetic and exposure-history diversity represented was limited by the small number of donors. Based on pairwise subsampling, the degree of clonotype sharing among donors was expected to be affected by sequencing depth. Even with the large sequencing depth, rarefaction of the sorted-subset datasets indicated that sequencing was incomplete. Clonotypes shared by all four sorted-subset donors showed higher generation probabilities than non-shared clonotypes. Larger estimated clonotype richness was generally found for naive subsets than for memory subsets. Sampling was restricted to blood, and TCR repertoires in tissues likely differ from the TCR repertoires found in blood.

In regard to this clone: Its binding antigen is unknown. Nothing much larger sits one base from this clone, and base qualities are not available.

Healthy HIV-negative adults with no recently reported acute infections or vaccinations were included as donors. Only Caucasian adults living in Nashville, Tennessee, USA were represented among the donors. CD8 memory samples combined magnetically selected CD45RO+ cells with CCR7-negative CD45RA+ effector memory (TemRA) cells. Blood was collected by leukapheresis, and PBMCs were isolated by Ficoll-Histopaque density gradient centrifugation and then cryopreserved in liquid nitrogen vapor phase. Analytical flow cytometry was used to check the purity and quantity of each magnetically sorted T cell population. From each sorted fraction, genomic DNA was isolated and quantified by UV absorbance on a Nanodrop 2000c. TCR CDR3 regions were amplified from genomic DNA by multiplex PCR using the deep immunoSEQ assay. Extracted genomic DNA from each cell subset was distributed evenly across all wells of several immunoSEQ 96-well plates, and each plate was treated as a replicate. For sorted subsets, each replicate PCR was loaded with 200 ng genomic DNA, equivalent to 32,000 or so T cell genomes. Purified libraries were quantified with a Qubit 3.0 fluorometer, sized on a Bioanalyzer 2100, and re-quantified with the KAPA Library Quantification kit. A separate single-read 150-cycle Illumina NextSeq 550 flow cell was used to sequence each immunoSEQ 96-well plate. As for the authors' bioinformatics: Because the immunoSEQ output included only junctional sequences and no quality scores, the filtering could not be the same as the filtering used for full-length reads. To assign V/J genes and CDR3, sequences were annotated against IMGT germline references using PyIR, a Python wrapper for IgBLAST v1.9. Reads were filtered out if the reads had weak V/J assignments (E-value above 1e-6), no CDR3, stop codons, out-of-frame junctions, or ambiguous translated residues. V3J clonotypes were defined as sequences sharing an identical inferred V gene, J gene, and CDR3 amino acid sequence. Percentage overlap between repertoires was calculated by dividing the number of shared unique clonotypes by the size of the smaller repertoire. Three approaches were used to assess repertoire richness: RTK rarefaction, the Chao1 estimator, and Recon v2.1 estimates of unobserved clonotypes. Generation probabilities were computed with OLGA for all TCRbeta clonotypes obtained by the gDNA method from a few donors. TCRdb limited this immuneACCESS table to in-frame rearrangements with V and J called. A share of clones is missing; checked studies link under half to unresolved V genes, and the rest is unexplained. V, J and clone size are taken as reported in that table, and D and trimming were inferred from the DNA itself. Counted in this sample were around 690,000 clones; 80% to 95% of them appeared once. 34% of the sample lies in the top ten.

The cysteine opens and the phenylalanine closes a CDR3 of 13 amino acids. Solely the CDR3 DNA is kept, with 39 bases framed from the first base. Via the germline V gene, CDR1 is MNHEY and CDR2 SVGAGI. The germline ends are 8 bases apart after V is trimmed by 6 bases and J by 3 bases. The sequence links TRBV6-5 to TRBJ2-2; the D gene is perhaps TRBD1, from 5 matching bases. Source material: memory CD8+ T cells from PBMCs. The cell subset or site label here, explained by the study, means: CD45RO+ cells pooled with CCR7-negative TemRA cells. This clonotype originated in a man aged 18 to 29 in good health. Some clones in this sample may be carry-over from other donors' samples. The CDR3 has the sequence CASRRQYTGELFF. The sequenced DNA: TGTGCCAGCAGACGACAGTACACCGGGGAGCTGTTTTTT.